These 8 T cell receptor beta chains came from one sample sequenced in a study of regulatory T cells in long-lasting Graves disease. The time point: newly diagnosed GD, antithyroid drugs for less than 3 months. Following extraction of RNA from PBMCs, that RNA was used to make the TCR library. The TCR beta library used iRepertoire HTBI primers with Arm-PCR amplification of CDR3. A single record per CDR3 protein comes from TCRdb applying MiXCR to the multiplex PCR reads. The sample lists some 250,000 distinct CDR3 sequences, about 18% occurring once. These sequences were also reported in another study, on T cells in Graves' hyperthyroidism and ophthalmopathy.

The starting material was peripheral blood mononuclear cells (PBMCs), obtained at new diagnosis, from a patient treated with antithyroid drugs. The receptors derive from a woman in her thirties with Graves disease.

This clonotype was seen ten or more times. This sequence joins TRBV10-2 and TRBJ1-1, with 9 bases lining up with TRBD1. This CDR3 region has 14 residues. Germline CDR1 is WSHSY and CDR2 is SAAADI. V trimming: 7 bases; J trimming: 6 bases; junction bases outside the gene matches: 9. CDR3 DNA: TGCGCCAGCACAGACACAGGGGGCGGATCTGAAGCTTTCTTT. Translated, it gives CASTDTGGGSEAFF.

In its sample, this clonotype was seen many times. The gene calls are TRBV25-1 and TRBJ2-7; 7 bases are shared with TRBD1. The CDR3 spans 15 residues. CDR1 and CDR2 (germline): MGHDK, SYGVNS. V shed 6 bases and J 0 bases; nucleotides not matched to a gene: 8. CDR3 loop: CASSQDRASSYEQYF. The CDR3 coding sequence is TGTGCCAGCAGCCAAGACAGGGCCAGCTCCTACGAGCAGTACTTC.

This clonotype was seen repeatedly, ten times or more. The chain combines TRBV12-3 or TRBV12-4 with TRBJ2-2, with 9 bases lining up with TRBD1. The CDR3 loop spans 16 amino acids. After removal of 2 bases from V and 7 bases from J, the junction contained 8 bases not matched to a gene. CDR3 nucleotide sequence: TGTGCCAGCAGTTTAAGTGGGACAGGGTCCGTCGGGGAGCTGTTTTTT. Residues: CASSLSGTGSVGELFF.

This clonotype was observed at least ten times. The chain joins TRBV7-3 to TRBJ1-1, with D unclear. Trimming took 5 bases from V and 2 from J, leaving 9 bases between them. The CDR3 is 13 amino acids. CDR1 SGHTA and CDR2 FQGTGA come from the germline V gene. The CDR3 region is CASSAGINTEAFF. As DNA, the CDR3 is TGTGCCAGCAGCGCGGGCATAAACACTGAAGCTTTCTTT.

The table lists this clonotype with many counts. The chain has TRBV7-2 and TRBJ1-2; a weak D match, TRBD1 (6 bases). Germline V gene sequence: CDR1 SGHTA, CDR2 FQGNSA. This CDR3 region has 17 residues. Trimming took 1 base from V and 6 from J, leaving 21 bases between them. The CDR3 nucleotides are TGTGCCAGCAGCTTAGTTGGGGACATGGCCATCGGTGATGGCTACACCTTC. It is translated as CASSLVGDMAIGDGYTF.

This rearrangement joins TRBV5-5 to TRBJ2-7; D may be TRBD1 (6 bases). V lost 2 bases and J lost 3, with 9 bases in between. The length of the CDR3 is 13 residues. Germline V CDR1 and CDR2: SGHKS, YYEKEE (reference sequence). In nucleotides, the CDR3 is TGTGCCAGCAGCTTCCAGACAGGCTACGAGCAGTACTTC. It encodes CASSFQTGYEQYF.

This clonotype was seen more than once but under ten times. This rearrangement joins TRBV27 to TRBJ1-5; D unresolved. V was clipped by 8 bases and J by 5 bases, with 19 bases between them. CDR1 is MNHEY and CDR2 is SMNVEV in the germline V gene (reference sequence). The length of the CDR3 is 15 residues. The chain's CDR3 is CASGSAGPPHQPQHF. CDR3 DNA: TGTGCCAGCGGATCGGCGGGCCCTCCCCATCAGCCCCAGCATTTT.

This clonotype was seen ten or more times. This rearrangement joins TRBV6-1 to TRBJ2-1, with D possibly matching TRBD2 (5 bases). The CDR3 totals 15 residues. Germline V gene data show CDR1 as MNHNS and CDR2 as SASEGT. Trimming left V 7 bases short and J 8 bases short, with 21 bases between. The CDR3 DNA sequence: TGTGCCAGCATTGAGGGAAATTTGTGGTTCTATGAGCAGTTCTTC. Its translation is CASIEGNLWFYEQFF.